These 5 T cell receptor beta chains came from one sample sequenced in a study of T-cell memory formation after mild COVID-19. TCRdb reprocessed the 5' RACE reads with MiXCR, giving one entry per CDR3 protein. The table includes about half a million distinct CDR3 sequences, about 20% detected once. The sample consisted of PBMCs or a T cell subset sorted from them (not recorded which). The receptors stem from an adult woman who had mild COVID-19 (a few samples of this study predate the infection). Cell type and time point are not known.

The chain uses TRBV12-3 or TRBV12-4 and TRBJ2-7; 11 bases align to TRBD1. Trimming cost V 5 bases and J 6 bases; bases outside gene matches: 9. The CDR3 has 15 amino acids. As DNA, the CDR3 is TGTGCCAGCAGTATTGGGACAGGGGGTTTGGGCGAGCAGTACTTC. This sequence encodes CASSIGTGGLGEQYF.

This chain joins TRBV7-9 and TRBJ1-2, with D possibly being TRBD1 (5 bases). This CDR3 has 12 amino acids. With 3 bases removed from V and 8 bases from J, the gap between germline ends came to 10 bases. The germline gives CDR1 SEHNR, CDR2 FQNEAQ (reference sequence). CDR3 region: CASSFDSAGYTF. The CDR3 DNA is TGTGCCAGCAGCTTTGACAGTGCAGGCTACACCTTC.

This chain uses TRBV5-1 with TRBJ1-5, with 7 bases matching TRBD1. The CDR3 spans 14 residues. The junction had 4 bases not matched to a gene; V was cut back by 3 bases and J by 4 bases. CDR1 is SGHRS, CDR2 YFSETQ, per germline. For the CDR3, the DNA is TGCGCCAGCAGCTCACAGGGGAAGAATCAGCCCCAGCATTTT. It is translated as CASSSQGKNQPQHF.

CDR3 residues: CASSLTGEGSSYEQYF. In DNA form, the CDR3 reads TGCGCCAGCAGCTTAACCGGCGAGGGAAGCTCCTACGAGCAGTACTTC. The gene calls are TRBV5-1 and TRBJ2-7; D perhaps matches TRBD2 (5 bases). V shed 2 bases and J shed 0 bases, with 15 bases lying between them. CDR3 length: 16 residues. Germline V gene data show CDR1 as SGHRS and CDR2 as YFSETQ. Complete variable domain (other parts from reference TRBV5-1 and TRBJ2-7): KAGVTQTPRYLIKTRGQQVTLSCSPISGHRSVSWYQQTPGQGLQFLFEYFSETQRNKGNFPGRFSGRQFSNSRSEMNVSTLELGDSALYLCASSLTGEGSSYEQYFGPGTRLTVT.

CDR3 nucleotides: TGTGCCAGCAGCCAGTTTAGCAATCAGCCCCAGCATTTT. This encodes CASSQFSNQPQHF. V is TRBV3-1 and J is TRBJ1-5; no clear D gene. The germline V and J ends were trimmed by 3 bases and 0 bases, with 3 bases remaining between them. The CDR3 runs to 13 residues. CDR1 is LGHDT, CDR2 YNNKEL, per germline (reference sequence).